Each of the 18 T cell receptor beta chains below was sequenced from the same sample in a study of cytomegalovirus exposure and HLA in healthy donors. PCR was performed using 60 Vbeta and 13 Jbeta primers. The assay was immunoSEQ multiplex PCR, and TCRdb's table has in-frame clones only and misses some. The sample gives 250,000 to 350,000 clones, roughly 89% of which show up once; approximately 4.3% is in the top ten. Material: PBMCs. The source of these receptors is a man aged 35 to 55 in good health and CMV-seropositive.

The CDR3 reads CAISGTGGYEQYF. In DNA form, the CDR3 reads TGTGCCATCAGCGGGACAGGGGGCTACGAGCAGTACTTC. The chain couples TRBV10-3 to TRBJ2-7; 11 bases fit TRBD1. Looked up from germline, CDR1 is ENHRY and CDR2 is SYGVKD. The length of the CDR3 is 13 residues. V lost 6 bases, J lost 3 bases, and 1 base stayed unmatched.

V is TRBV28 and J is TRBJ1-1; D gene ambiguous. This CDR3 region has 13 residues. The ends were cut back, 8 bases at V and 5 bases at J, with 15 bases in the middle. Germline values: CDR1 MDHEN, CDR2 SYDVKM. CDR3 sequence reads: CASSTPSVTEAFF. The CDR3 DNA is TGTGCCAGCTCAACCCCCTCGGTAACTGAAGCTTTCTTT.

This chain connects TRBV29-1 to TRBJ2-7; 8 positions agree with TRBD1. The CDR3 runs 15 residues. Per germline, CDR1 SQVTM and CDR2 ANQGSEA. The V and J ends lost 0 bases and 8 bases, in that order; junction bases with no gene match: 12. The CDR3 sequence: CSVEDRAGGSLQQYF. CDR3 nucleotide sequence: TGCAGCGTTGAAGATCGGGCAGGGGGCTCCCTCCAGCAGTACTTC.

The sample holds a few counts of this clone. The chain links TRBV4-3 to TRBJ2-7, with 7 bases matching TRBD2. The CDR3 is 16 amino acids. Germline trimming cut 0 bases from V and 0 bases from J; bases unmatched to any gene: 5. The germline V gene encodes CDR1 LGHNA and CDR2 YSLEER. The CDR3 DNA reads TGCGCCAGCAGCCAAGAATGGCCTAGCGGCTCCTACGAGCAGTACTTC. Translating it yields CASSQEWPSGSYEQYF.

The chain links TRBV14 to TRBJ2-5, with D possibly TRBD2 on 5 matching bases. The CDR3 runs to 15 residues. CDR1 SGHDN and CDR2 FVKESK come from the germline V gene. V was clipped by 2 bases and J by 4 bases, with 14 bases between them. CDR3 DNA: TGTGCCAGCAGCCAAATCTACGGGGTGGGAGAGACCCAGTACTTC. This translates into CASSQIYGVGETQYF.

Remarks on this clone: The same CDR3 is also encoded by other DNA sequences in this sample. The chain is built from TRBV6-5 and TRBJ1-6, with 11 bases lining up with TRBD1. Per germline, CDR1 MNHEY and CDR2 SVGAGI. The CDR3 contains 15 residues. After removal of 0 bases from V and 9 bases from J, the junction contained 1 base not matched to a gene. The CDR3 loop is CASSYSGTGGSPLHF. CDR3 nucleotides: TGTGCCAGCAGTTACTCGGGGACAGGGGGTTCACCCCTCCACTTT.

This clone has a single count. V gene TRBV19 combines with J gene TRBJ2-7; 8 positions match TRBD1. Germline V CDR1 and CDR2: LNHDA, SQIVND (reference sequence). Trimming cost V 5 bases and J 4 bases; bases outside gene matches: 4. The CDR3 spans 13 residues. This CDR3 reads CASSPNRGYEQYF. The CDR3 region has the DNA TGTGCCAGTAGTCCTAACAGGGGGTACGAGCAGTACTTC.

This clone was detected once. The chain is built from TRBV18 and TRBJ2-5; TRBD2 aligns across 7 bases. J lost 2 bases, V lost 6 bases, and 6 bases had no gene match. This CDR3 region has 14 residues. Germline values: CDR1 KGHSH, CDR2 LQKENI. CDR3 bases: TGTGCCAGCTCCGTTCCAGCGGGACAAGAGACCCAGTACTTC. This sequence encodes CASSVPAGQETQYF.

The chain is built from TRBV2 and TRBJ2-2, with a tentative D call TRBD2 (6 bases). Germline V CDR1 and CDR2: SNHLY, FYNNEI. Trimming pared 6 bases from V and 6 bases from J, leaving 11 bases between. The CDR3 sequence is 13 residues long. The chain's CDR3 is CASSGGVAGELFF. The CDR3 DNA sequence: TGTGCCAGCAGCGGAGGGGTCGCCGGGGAGCTGTTTTTT. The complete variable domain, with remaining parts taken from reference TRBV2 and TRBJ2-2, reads EPEVTQTPSHQVTQMGQEVILRCVPISNHLYFYWYRQILGQKVEFLVSFYNNEISEKSEIFDDQFSVERPDGSNFTLKIRSTKLEDSAMYFCASSGGVAGELFFGEGSRLTVL.

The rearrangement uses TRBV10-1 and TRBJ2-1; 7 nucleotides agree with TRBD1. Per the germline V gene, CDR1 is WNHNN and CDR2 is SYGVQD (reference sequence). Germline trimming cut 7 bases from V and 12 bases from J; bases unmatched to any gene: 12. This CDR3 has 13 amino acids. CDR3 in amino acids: CASTADREGWQFF. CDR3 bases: TGCGCCAGCACGGCCGACAGGGAAGGTTGGCAGTTCTTC.

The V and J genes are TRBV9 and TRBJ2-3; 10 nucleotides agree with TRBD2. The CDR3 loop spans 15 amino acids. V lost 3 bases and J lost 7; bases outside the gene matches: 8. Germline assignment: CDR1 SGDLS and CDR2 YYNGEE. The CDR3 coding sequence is TGTGCCAGCAGCGCCGGGACTAGCGCCACCCATACGCAGTATTTT. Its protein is CASSAGTSATHTQYF.

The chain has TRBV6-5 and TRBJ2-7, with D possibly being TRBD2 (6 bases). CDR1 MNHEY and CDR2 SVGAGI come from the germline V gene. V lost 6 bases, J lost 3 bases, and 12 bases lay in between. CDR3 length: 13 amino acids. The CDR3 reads CASRRDGYYEQYF. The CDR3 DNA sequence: TGTGCCAGCAGGCGGGACGGTTACTACGAGCAGTACTTC.

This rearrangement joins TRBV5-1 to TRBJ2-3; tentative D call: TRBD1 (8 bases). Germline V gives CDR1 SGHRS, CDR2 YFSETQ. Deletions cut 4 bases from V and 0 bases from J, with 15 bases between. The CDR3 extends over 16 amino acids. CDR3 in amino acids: CASSITGGVSTDTQYF. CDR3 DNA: TGCGCCAGCAGCATAACAGGGGGGGTAAGCACAGATACGCAGTATTTT.

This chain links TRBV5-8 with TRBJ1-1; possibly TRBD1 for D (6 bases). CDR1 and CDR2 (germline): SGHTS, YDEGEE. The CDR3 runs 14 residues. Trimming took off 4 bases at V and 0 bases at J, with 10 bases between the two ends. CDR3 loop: CASSTGQLNTEAFF. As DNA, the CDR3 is TGTGCCAGCAGCACTGGACAGTTGAACACTGAAGCTTTCTTT.

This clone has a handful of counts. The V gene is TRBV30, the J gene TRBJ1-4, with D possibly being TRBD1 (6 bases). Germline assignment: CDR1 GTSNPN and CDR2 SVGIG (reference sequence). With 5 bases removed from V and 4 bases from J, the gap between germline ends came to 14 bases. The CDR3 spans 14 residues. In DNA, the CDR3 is TGTGCCTGGGGCGTGGGGGGGCGTAATGAAAAACTGTTTTTT. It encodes CAWGVGGRNEKLFF. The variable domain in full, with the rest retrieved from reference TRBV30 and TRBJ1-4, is SQTIHQWPATLVQPVGSPLSLECTVEGTSNPNLYWYRQAAGRGLQLLFYSVGIGQISSEVPQNLSASRPQDRQFILSSKKLLLSDSGFYLCAWGVGGRNEKLFFGSGTQLSVL.

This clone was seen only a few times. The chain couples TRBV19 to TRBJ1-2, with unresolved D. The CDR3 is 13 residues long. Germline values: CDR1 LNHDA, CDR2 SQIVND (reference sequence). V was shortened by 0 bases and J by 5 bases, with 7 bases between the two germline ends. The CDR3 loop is CASSIETRYGYTF. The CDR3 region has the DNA TGTGCCAGTAGTATAGAGACAAGATATGGCTACACCTTC.

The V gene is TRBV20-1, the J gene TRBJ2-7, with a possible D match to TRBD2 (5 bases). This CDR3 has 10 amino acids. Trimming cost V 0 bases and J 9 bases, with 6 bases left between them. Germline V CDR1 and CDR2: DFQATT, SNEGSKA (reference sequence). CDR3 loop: CSARDGGQYF. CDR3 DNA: TGCAGTGCTAGAGACGGAGGGCAGTACTTC.

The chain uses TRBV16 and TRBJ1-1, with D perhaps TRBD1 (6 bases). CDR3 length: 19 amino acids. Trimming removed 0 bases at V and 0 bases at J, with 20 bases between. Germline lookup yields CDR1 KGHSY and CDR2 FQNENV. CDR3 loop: CASSQSGVPSDRLNTEAFF. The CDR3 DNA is TGTGCCAGCAGCCAATCGGGGGTCCCGAGCGACAGGTTGAACACTGAAGCTTTCTTT.